This TCR beta chain was sequenced for a study of cytomegalovirus exposure and HLA in healthy donors. Study results and caveats: Earlier analysis looked at TCR beta V segments, and most were productive about 87% or about 30% of the time.

Germline V lookup: CDR1 MNHEY, CDR2 SMNVEV (reference sequence). The CDR3 consists of 18 residues. Deletions cut 6 bases from V and 0 bases from J, with 21 bases between. Concerning this clone itself: Its antigen is unidentified.

Primers for the PCR totalled 60 Vbeta and 13 Jbeta. Here immunoSEQ multiplex PCR was the method, and the copy in TCRdb shows in-frame clones only, minus some. Its listing shows about 200,000 clones. The receptor was isolated from a girl aged 2-10 years in good health and CMV-seropositive. The chain links TRBV27 to TRBJ2-1, with D maybe TRBD2 (5 bases). The sequenced sample was PBMCs. As DNA, the CDR3 is TGTGCCAGCAGCCGCCCCCCGTCAGCGGTCAGCTCCTACAATGAGCAGTTCTTC. This encodes CASSRPPSAVSSYNEQFF.